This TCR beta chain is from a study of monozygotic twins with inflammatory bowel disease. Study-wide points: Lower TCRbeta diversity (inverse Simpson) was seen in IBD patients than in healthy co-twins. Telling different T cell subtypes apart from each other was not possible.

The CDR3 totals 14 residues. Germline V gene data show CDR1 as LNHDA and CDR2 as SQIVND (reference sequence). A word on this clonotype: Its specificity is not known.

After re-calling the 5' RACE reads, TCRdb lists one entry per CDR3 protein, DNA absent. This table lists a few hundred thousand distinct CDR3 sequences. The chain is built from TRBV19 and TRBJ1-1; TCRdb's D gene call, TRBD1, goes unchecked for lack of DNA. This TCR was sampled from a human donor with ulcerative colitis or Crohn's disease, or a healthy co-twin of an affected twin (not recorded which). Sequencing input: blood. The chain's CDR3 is CASRRDDSSAEAFF.